These 7 T cell receptor beta chains share one sample of origin, sequenced in a study of siplizumab effects on memory and regulatory T cells. TCRdb keeps only in-frame clones here, not all; method: immunoSEQ multiplex PCR. The sample lists about 100,000 clones; approximately 92% were seen once. The specimen was CD4+ T cells sorted from blood. These receptors originate from a human donor in good health. Some clones in this sample may be carry-over from other donors' samples.

The chain carries TRBV6-6 and TRBJ2-1; D is possibly TRBD2 (6 bases). V was trimmed by 7 bases and J by 4 bases, leaving 17 bases between them. Germline V gene lookup returns CDR1 MNHNY and CDR2 SVGAGI (reference sequence). The CDR3 extends over 15 amino acids. This CDR3 reads CASNYPGLNYNEQFF. The CDR3 coding sequence is TGTGCCAGCAATTATCCGGGACTCAATTACAATGAGCAGTTCTTC.

The V call is TRBV19, the J call TRBJ2-3; 9 positions agree with TRBD2. The CDR3 sequence is 14 residues long. CDR1 LNHDA and CDR2 SQIVND come from the germline V gene (reference sequence). Trimming removed 6 bases from V and 6 bases from J; junction bases left unmatched: 7. CDR3 nucleotide sequence: TGTGCCAGTAGGCATAGCGGGAGTGGGGATACGCAGTATTTT. Translating gives CASRHSGSGDTQYF.

V is TRBV5-6 and J is TRBJ2-1, with a possible D match to TRBD1 (6 bases). The CDR3 is 14 amino acids. Looked up from germline, CDR1 is SGHDT and CDR2 is YYEEEE. Trimming removed 0 bases at V and 3 bases at J, with 7 bases between. The CDR3 reads CASSLVGGYNEQFF. CDR3 DNA: TGTGCCAGCAGCTTGGTAGGGGGCTACAATGAGCAGTTCTTC.

The V gene is TRBV5-1, the J gene TRBJ2-1; D gene uncertain. CDR1 is SGHRS and CDR2 is YFSETQ in the germline V gene. CDR3 length: 16 residues. V was trimmed by 0 bases and J by 0 bases, leaving 10 bases between them. The CDR3 here is CASSLDSASSYNEQFF. DNA of the CDR3: TGCGCCAGCAGCTTGGACTCGGCTAGCTCCTACAATGAGCAGTTCTTC.

This rearrangement joins TRBV11-2 to TRBJ2-7, with 9 bases fitting TRBD2. This CDR3 spans 15 amino acids. V was pared by 0 bases and J by 7 bases, with 7 bases of the junction left unmatched. CDR1 is SGHAT, CDR2 FQNNGV, per germline. CDR3 amino acids: CASSLDWGLAGEQYF. In DNA form, the CDR3 reads TGTGCCAGCAGCTTAGATTGGGGACTAGCAGGAGAGCAGTACTTC.

The chain recombines TRBV10-3 with TRBJ2-3, with unresolved D. V was pared by 6 bases and J by 6 bases, with 10 bases between. Germline-derived CDR1 and CDR2 are ENHRY and SYGVKD. There are 12 residues in the CDR3. This CDR3 reads CAISPRSDTQYF. CDR3 DNA sequence: TGTGCCATCAGCCCAAGGTCCGATACGCAGTATTTT.

With respect to this clone: Other DNA variants within this sample encode the same CDR3. The chain has TRBV6-5 and TRBJ1-1; the match to TRBD1 covers 7 bases. The J segment lost 7 bases and the V segment lost 6 bases, leaving 2 bases of the junction unmatched. This CDR3 is 11 amino acids long. Germline CDR1 and CDR2: MNHEY and SVGAGI. Written as DNA, the CDR3 is TGTGCCAGCAGCCGACAGGGTGAAGCTTTCTTT. Residues: CASSRQGEAFF.